This TCR beta chain was profiled in a study of T cell repertoires in cytomegalovirus infection. Points from the study as a whole: Across the ex vivo response, the dominant clonotypes were HLA-C-restricted CMV-specific TCR beta clonotypes.

On this clonotype: Antigen: not known.

TCRdb independently ran MiXCR on the reads; one entry per CDR3 protein. The repertoire holds some 920,000 distinct CDR3 sequences, with around 31% as singletons. V lost 7 bases to trimming and J lost 7 bases; unmatched junction nucleotides: 3. Germline V lookup: CDR1 MNHEY, CDR2 SMNVEV (reference sequence). The CDR3 has 12 amino acids. Sample: cultured CD8+ T cells from PBMCs, taken from culture after CMV antigen stimulation. The sequence derives from a human donor in good health (CMV status not recorded). Some clones in this sample may be carry-over from other donors' samples. This chain joins TRBV27 and TRBJ2-7; TRBD1 matches 11 bases. In DNA, the CDR3 is TGTGCCAGCATGGACAGGGGGCGAGAGCAGTACGTC. Translation gives CASMDRGREQYV.